The clone carrying this T cell receptor beta chain appeared many times. Its antigen is undetermined. By definition, stable hyperthyroidism involved no ophthalmopathy within 18 months of follow-up. The data were taken from a study of Graves' ophthalmopathy and Graves' hyperthyroidism. Overall study context: Untreated patients at initial diagnosis provided peripheral blood. Overall study findings and caveats: A 13-signature model separated ophthalmopathy from stable hyperthyroidism, roughly 85% sensitivity, 80% to 83% specificity.

TCR beta CDR3 regions were amplified from RNA transcripts. Second-round multiplex PCR followed a first-round RT-PCR using HTBI primers. From the multiplex PCR reads, TCRdb called clonotypes with MiXCR, one entry per CDR3 protein. The data contain hundreds of thousands of distinct CDR3 sequences, around 20% of them singletons. This CDR3 region has 12 residues. Trimming removed 5 bases from V and 3 bases from J, with 8 bases in between. Germline V gene sequence: CDR1 SGHVS, CDR2 FNYEAQ. Sequenced material: peripheral blood. The rearrangement links TRBV7-6 to TRBJ2-7; possibly TRBD1 for D (5 bases). This TCR derives from a woman aged 18-30 years with stable Graves' hyperthyroidism. This chain's CDR3 is CASSTQDYEQYF. CDR3 coding DNA: TGTGCCAGCAGCACACAGGACTACGAGCAGTACTTC.